This TCR beta chain stems from a study of spatial heterogeneity in lung cancer. Overall study context: Detection consistently captured more beta-chain sequences than alpha-chain sequences. There were, on average, more than eight raw-read appearances for each unique TCR and UMI combination.

All TCR cDNA molecules were individually tagged with a unique molecular identifier. TCRdb reprocessed the 5' RACE reads with MiXCR, giving one entry per CDR3 protein. The sample yields some 6,900 distinct CDR3 sequences, 3.9% seen once. Time point meaning: sample taken at primary tumor resection. Tumor, nontumor lung or frozen PBMC supplied whole RNA, sequenced without sorting. Patients with untreated early-stage non-small cell lung cancer, numbering 55 to 75, were the donors. Germline V CDR1 and CDR2: MDHEN, SYDVKM. Trimming removed 5 bases at V and 2 bases at J, with 22 bases between. The CDR3 is 17 amino acids. This clonotype was counted only a few times. For a library built for alpha chains, this beta chain is a stray read; little rests on its size.

The source material was normal lung tissue next to the tumor, sampled at surgery. The J gene is TRBJ2-7, the V gene TRBV28, with D possibly matching TRBD1 (6 bases). The sequence came from a female donor with early-stage non-small cell lung cancer. The CDR3 is CASSITRDIQDAYEQYF. The CDR3 coding sequence is TGTGCCAGCAGTATCACAAGGGACATCCAAGACGCCTACGAGCAGTACTTC.